A single sample is the source of the 20 T cell receptor beta chains below, sequenced in a study of human T cells and chemical hapten exposure. Using its own MiXCR run on the RACE reads, TCRdb lists one record per CDR3 protein. The table lists around 92,000 distinct CDR3 sequences, 11% of them singletons. Time point given: pre-sensitization, week 0. As to treatment: therapeutic diphenylcyclopropenone sensitization with weekly scalp DPC. The sequences come from whole blood, collected in connection with sensitization to the hapten diphenylcyclopropenone (DPC). The receptors originated from a woman aged 60-75 years with alopecia areata. Some clones in this sample may be carry-over from other donors' samples.

This clonotype was seen only a few times. This chain uses TRBV6-2 or TRBV6-3 with TRBJ2-3; no reliable D call. The CDR3 totals 17 residues. The V end was cut by 4 bases, the J end by 0 bases, with 17 bases between. Germline CDR1 and CDR2: MNHEY and SVGEGT. CDR3: CASSSSRTGPSTDTQYF. The DNA of the CDR3 is TGTGCCAGCAGTTCATCTCGGACGGGCCCTAGCACAGATACGCAGTATTTT.

This clonotype appeared many times. This chain links TRBV6-1 with TRBJ2-7; D is perhaps TRBD1 or TRBD2 (5 bases each). Trimming removed 6 bases from V and 0 bases from J, with 9 bases in between. The CDR3 has 13 amino acids. The germline gives CDR1 MNHNS, CDR2 SASEGT. CDR3 coding DNA: TGTGCCAGCAGACGGGACGGCTCCTACGAGCAGTACTTC. Protein sequence: CASRRDGSYEQYF.

V is TRBV29-1 and J is TRBJ2-1; no reliable D call. V lost 3 bases, J lost 6 bases, and 15 bases lay in between. CDR1 and CDR2 from the germline V gene are SQVTM and ANQGSEA. The CDR3 has 14 amino acids. The CDR3 spells CSVEKGPVGNEQFF. The CDR3 DNA sequence: TGCAGCGTTGAGAAGGGCCCCGTCGGCAATGAGCAGTTCTTC.

This clonotype was seen a few times. This chain joins TRBV29-1 and TRBJ2-2; D is unresolved. From germline, CDR1 is SQVTM and CDR2 ANQGSEA. The CDR3 sequence is 11 residues long. Trimming left V 7 bases short and J 3 bases short, with 6 bases between. The CDR3 spells CSGADTGELFF. The DNA for the CDR3 is TGCAGCGGGGCGGACACCGGGGAGCTGTTTTTT.

This chain links TRBV20-1 with TRBJ2-7; D unresolved. This CDR3 has 10 amino acids. Germline assignment: CDR1 DFQATT and CDR2 SNEGSKA (reference sequence). Deletions cut 5 bases from V and 6 bases from J, with 8 bases between. The CDR3 is CSAESFEQYF. In DNA form, the CDR3 reads TGCAGTGCTGAGTCTTTCGAGCAGTACTTC.

The J gene is TRBJ2-3, the V gene TRBV7-9; no reliable D call. The CDR3 is 14 residues long. V was cut by 2 bases and J by 3 bases, with 9 bases left in between. CDR1 is SEHNR and CDR2 is FQNEAQ in the germline V gene (reference sequence). The DNA for the CDR3 is TGTGCCAGCAGCTTAAGAGCGAGTACAGATACGCAGTATTTT. Amino acids: CASSLRASTDTQYF.

This clonotype has a count of ten or more. V gene TRBV7-9 combines with J gene TRBJ2-7, with D possibly TRBD2 on 6 matching bases. Germline V CDR1 and CDR2: SEHNR, FQNEAQ (reference sequence). The CDR3 is made up of 12 amino acids. Deletions cut 5 bases from V and 4 bases from J, with 9 bases between. CDR3 sequence reads: CASSGGGYEQYF. In DNA form, the CDR3 reads TGTGCCAGCAGCGGGGGAGGTTACGAGCAGTACTTC.

This clonotype was observed many times. The chain is built from TRBV29-1 and TRBJ2-3; D unclear. The CDR3 consists of 13 residues. Germline V gene data show CDR1 as SQVTM and CDR2 as ANQGSEA. The V and J ends lost 4 bases and 4 bases respectively, with 12 bases between them. This CDR3 reads CSVGRQIADTQYF. The CDR3 DNA follows: TGCAGCGTTGGTAGGCAGATAGCAGATACGCAGTATTTT.

The chain links TRBV19 to TRBJ2-1, with D possibly being TRBD2 (6 bases). This CDR3 is 15 amino acids long. CDR1 and CDR2 from the germline V gene are LNHDA and SQIVND (reference sequence). The V end lost 5 bases, the J end lost 8 bases, and 19 bases lay between the germline ends. Here the CDR3 DNA reads TGTGCCAGTAGTTTCACGGGGAGGCTTCAGGATGAGCAGTTCTTC. Its protein is CASSFTGRLQDEQFF. Looking up the rest from reference TRBV19 and TRBJ2-1 gives the full variable domain: DGGITQSPKYLFRKEGQNVTLSCEQNLNHDAMYWYRQDPGQGLRLIYYSQIVNDFQKGDIAEGYSVSREKKESFPLTVTSAQKNPTAFYLCASSFTGRLQDEQFFGPGTRLTVL.

V gene TRBV7-2 combines with J gene TRBJ1-4; no reliable D call. Per the germline V gene, CDR1 is SGHTA and CDR2 is FQGNSA. V lost 3 bases to trimming and J lost 0 bases, with 11 bases between them. The CDR3 has 16 residues. This chain's CDR3 is CASSFQSGSTNEKLFF. DNA for the CDR3: TGTGCCAGCAGCTTTCAGTCAGGCTCAACTAATGAAAAACTGTTTTTT. Drawing the rest from reference TRBV7-2 and TRBJ1-4, the complete variable domain is GAGVSQSPSNKVTEKGKDVELRCDPISGHTALYWYRQSLGQGLEFLIYFQGNSAPDKSGLPSDRFSAERTGGSVSTLTIQRTQQEDSAVYLCASSFQSGSTNEKLFFGSGTQLSVL.

This chain uses TRBV30 with TRBJ1-2, with 7 positions matching TRBD1. Germline CDR1 GTSNPN, CDR2 SVGIG (reference sequence). This CDR3 has 13 residues. The V and J ends lost 3 bases and 6 bases, in that order; junction bases with no gene match: 7. The CDR3 protein is CAWRKTGFNGYTF. Here the CDR3 DNA reads TGTGCCTGGAGGAAGACAGGGTTTAATGGCTACACCTTC.

This clonotype was found many times. The chain combines TRBV20-1 with TRBJ1-4; the D is unclear. Trimming left V 6 bases short and J 15 bases short, with 14 bases between. Germline-derived CDR1 and CDR2 are DFQATT and SNEGSKA (reference sequence). This CDR3 comprises 10 residues. The CDR3 region is CSALGPLMFF. DNA of the CDR3: TGCAGTGCCCTAGGACCCTTAATGTTTTTT.

This clonotype is labeled as hyperexpanded (1% or more). The genes are TRBV10-2 and TRBJ1-1; the D is unclear. The CDR3 consists of 14 residues. Germline lookup yields CDR1 WSHSY and CDR2 SAAADI. The ends were cut back, 0 bases at V and 4 bases at J, with 9 bases in the middle. CDR3 DNA: TGCGCCAGCAGTGAGTCGGGCCCGTTCACTGAAGCTTTCTTT. As protein: CASSESGPFTEAFF.

There are a few counts of this clonotype. The V gene is TRBV12-3 or TRBV12-4, the J gene TRBJ1-1, with unresolved D. CDR3 length equals 15 residues. Trimming stripped 7 bases from V and 1 base from J, with 16 bases between. CDR3 in DNA: TGTGCCAGCACCCACAGCGTGGTCCAGAACACTGAAGCTTTCTTT. It encodes CASTHSVVQNTEAFF.

The rearrangement uses TRBV20-1 and TRBJ1-4, with TRBD1 matching over 7 bases. The CDR3 extends over 14 amino acids. V was clipped by 6 bases and J by 8 bases; unmatched bases: 12. The V gene's germline CDR1 is DFQATT and CDR2 SNEGSKA (reference sequence). CDR3 in amino acids: CSASHRGGWEKLFF. CDR3 coding DNA: TGCAGTGCCTCACACAGGGGAGGTTGGGAAAAACTGTTTTTT.

This chain links TRBV29-1 with TRBJ2-3, with TRBD2 as a possible D gene (5 bases). V was pared by 6 bases and J by 2 bases, with 15 bases between. Germline V gene data show CDR1 as SQVTM and CDR2 as ANQGSEA. The CDR3 spans 14 residues. CDR3 in DNA: TGCAGCGTCCCCGAGGGCGGTACCACAGATACGCAGTATTTT. This translates into CSVPEGGTTDTQYF.

CDR3 region: CASSLGSGQLLEQYF. CDR3 in DNA: TGTGCCAGCAGCTTAGGCTCGGGACAGCTACTGGAGCAGTACTTC. This sequence joins TRBV7-9 and TRBJ2-7, with 7 bases matching TRBD1. This CDR3 has 15 residues. With V trimmed by 1 base and J by 7 bases, 10 bases remained unmatched. From germline, CDR1 is SEHNR and CDR2 FQNEAQ (reference sequence).

The J gene is TRBJ2-2, the V gene TRBV7-9; perhaps TRBD2 as D (5 bases). The CDR3 is 15 residues long. The germline CDR1 and CDR2 sequences are SEHNR and FQNEAQ (reference sequence). V lost 5 bases and J 0 bases, leaving 10 bases between the germline ends. CDR3 region: CASSTRASNTGELFF. The CDR3 DNA is TGTGCCAGCAGCACGAGGGCATCGAACACCGGGGAGCTGTTTTTT.

This clonotype was counted between two and nine times. The genes are TRBV5-8 and TRBJ2-1, with D unclear. Germline loops: CDR1 SGHTS, CDR2 YDEGEE. The CDR3 extends over 10 amino acids. V lost 0 bases to trimming and J lost 9 bases, with 1 base between them. The CDR3 spells CASSLGEQFF. CDR3 nucleotide sequence: TGTGCCAGCAGCTTGGGTGAGCAGTTCTTC.

The chain uses TRBV7-6 and TRBJ2-6, with 7 bases matching TRBD1. V lost 3 bases and J lost 0; bases outside the gene matches: 8. Germline V gene lookup returns CDR1 SGHVS and CDR2 FNYEAQ. The CDR3 spans 18 residues. The CDR3 DNA reads as TGTGCCAGCAGCTTCTCACACACAGGGGACTCTGGGGCCAACGTCCTGACTTTC. It codes for CASSFSHTGDSGANVLTF.